This T cell receptor beta chain originates from a study of T cell responses to AZD1222 COVID-19 vaccine (dated by TCRdb to about 2021). Background on the whole study: TCR sequencing covered roughly 230 trial participants: 200 to 220 given two doses of AZD1222 and 26 given two doses of MenACWY control vaccine. Trial participants were enrolled by age into subgroups of 18-55, 56-69 and 70-plus years, and roughly 150, 30 and 60 TCR-sequenced participants, respectively, were included in these subgroups.

The CDR3 regions of human TCRbeta chains were analyzed by immunosequencing. Per the original workflow: Repertoire TCRs were checked for matches against a reference library of SARS-CoV-2-specific TCRs that had been generated using the MIRA antigen-specificity platform. Breadth meant the fraction of unique TCRs that were SARS-CoV-2-associated, whereas depth meant the fraction of total T cells that were SARS-CoV-2-associated. Using the MIRA data, every spike-specific TCR was mapped to the spike region that the TCR reacted to and assigned to either a CD4 or a CD8 class. Log10-transformed breadth and depth values were compared by one-way ANOVA with Sidak's multiple comparisons tests. The table comes from immuneACCESS by way of TCRdb, which keeps in-frame sequences with V and J called. Part of the clones is missing from these tables; in studies checked, under half for an unresolved V gene and the rest for unknown reasons. V, J and clone size derive from that table, while D and trimming were established from the DNA sequence. The sample table contains around 150,000 clones; only one count was recorded for 92% of them. The ten largest account for 1.3% of the sample.

CDR1 and CDR2 were assigned from the germline V gene (reference sequence) as MNHEY and SMNVEV. Trimming takes 3 bases from V and 3 bases from J, and the germline ends sit 8 bases apart. Reading from cysteine to phenylalanine, the CDR3 counts 13 amino acids. Just CDR3 DNA is preserved here, 39 bases in frame from base 1. This clone was observed a single time. Its antigen is unknown. No much larger clone exists at a distance of one base, and base qualities are not known. Explained via the paper, the time point label denotes: about 28 days (+/-7) after the second vaccine dose. AZD1222 recipients whose second dose came at about 4 weeks and those whose second dose came at about 12 weeks were combined into one group, since spike-specific TCR depth and breadth did not differ between the two schedules. Samples from vaccinated people were obtained from the UK trials COV001 and COV002, which included a single-blind randomized controlled phase 2/3 trial of AZD1222 (ChAdOx1 nCoV-19) in healthy adults. For TCRbeta chain sequencing, PBMC samples were collected from trial participants at day 0 and at day 28 after the second dose.

What the authors observed across the whole study: In the small 56-69-year group, the increase in depth fell short of significance, most likely because of low power. Only five or six AZD1222 recipients were SARS-CoV-2 seropositive at baseline, limiting conclusions about previously exposed vaccinees. Participants were mostly white British and included more females than males, and it was suggested by the authors that clonal diversity may have been underestimated. Epitopes outside the regions mutated in the B.1.351 and B.1.1.7 variants were reportedly recognized by nearly half of the unique spike-specific TCRs. No day 14 peak-response samples were available, so repertoires were characterized only after the peak T cell response. After two AZD1222 doses, both the breadth and the depth of spike-specific TCRs were significantly higher than at day 0 and than in MenACWY recipients. Vaccine-associated CD4 TCRs spanned the whole spike protein, with dominant responses in regions 160-218 and 743-854.

The sequence was collected from an adult who received the AZD1222 COVID-19 vaccine. Source: peripheral blood, taken 28 days after the second AZD1222 dose. Recombination linked TRBV27 to TRBJ1-2, with an unclear D gene assignment. The CDR3: CASSFGVDYGYTF. At the DNA level, the sequence is TGTGCCAGCAGTTTCGGGGTGGACTATGGCTACACCTTC.